Reported below is one TCR beta chain. Per germline, CDR1 SNHLY and CDR2 FYNNEI. Trimming took 4 bases from V and 4 from J, leaving 11 bases between them. The CDR3 totals 14 residues. The data belong to a study of cytomegalovirus exposure and HLA in healthy donors. Both 60 Vbeta primers and 13 Jbeta primers went into the PCR. Repertoires were generated with immunoSEQ multiplex PCR, while TCRdb's copy carries only in-frame clones and drops some. The sample yields some 190,000 clones, around 78% seen once. There were likely unrecorded immune exposures, though donors were nominally healthy when sampled. The rearrangement uses TRBV2 and TRBJ1-5; weak D call: TRBD1 (5 bases). The sample was PBMCs. The receptor comes from a woman aged 25-40 years in good health and CMV-seropositive. CDR3 protein: CASSADRTNQPQHF. CDR3 coding DNA: TGTGCCAGCAGTGCAGACAGAACGAATCAGCCCCAGCATTTT.